This TCR beta chain derives from a study of regulatory T cells in long-lasting Graves disease. Study results and caveats: Persistent patients had more shared public clonotypes (2,741) than new patients (about 920).

Time point specified: newly diagnosed GD, antithyroid drugs for less than 3 months. The TCR library used RNA extracted from PBMCs. As collected, the peripheral blood samples measured 8 to 9 milliliters each and went into EDTA tubes. Through Arm-PCR of CDR3 regions and iRepertoire HTBI primers, TCR beta libraries were built. One entry per CDR3 protein, called by TCRdb with MiXCR from the multiplex PCR reads. The sample yields about 530,000 distinct CDR3 sequences, about 16% seen once. The CDR3 sequence is 14 residues long. Trimming shortened V by 4 bases and J by 9 bases, and 13 bases separated the two germline ends. This clonotype has just a few counts. Its antigen is unidentified. These same data were also listed under a study on T cells in Graves' hyperthyroidism and ophthalmopathy.

The V call is TRBV12-3 or TRBV12-4, the J call TRBJ1-6, with D hard to call. The source is a woman aged 35-60 years with Graves disease. This specimen was peripheral blood mononuclear cells (PBMCs), taken at new diagnosis, from a patient treated with antithyroid drugs. CDR3 bases: TGTGCCAGCAGTTACAAGGGCAAAGGTTCACCCCTCCACTTT. Its protein product is CASSYKGKGSPLHF.